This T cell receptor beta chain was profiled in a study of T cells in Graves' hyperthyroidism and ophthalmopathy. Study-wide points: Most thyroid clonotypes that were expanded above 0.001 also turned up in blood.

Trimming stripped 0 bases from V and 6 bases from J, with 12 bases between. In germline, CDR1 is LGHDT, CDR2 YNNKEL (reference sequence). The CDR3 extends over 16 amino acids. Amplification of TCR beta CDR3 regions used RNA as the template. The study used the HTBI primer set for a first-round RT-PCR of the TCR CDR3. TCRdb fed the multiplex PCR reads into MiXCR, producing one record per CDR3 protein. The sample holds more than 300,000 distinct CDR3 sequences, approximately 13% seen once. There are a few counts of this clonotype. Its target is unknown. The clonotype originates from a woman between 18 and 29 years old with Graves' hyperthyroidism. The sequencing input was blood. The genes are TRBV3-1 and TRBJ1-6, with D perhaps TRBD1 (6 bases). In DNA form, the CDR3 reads TGTGCCAGCAGCCAAGATTGGGGGACACGTAATTCACCCCTCCACTTT. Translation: CASSQDWGTRNSPLHF. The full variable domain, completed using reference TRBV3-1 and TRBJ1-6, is DTAVSQTPKYLVTQMGNDKSIKCEQNLGHDTMYWYKQDSKKFLKIMFSYNNKELIINETVPNRFSPKSPDKAHLNLHINSLELGDSAVYFCASSQDWGTRNSPLHFGNGTRLTVT.